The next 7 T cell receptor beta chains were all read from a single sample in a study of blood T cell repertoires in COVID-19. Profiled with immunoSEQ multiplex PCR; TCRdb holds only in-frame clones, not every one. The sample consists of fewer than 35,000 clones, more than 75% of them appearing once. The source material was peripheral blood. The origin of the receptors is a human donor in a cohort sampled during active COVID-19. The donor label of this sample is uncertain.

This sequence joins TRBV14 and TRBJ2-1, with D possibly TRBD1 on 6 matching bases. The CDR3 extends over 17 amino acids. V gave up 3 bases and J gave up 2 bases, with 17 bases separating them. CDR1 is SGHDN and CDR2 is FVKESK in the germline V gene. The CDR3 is CASSHPMGAGAYNEQFF. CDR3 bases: TGTGCCAGCAGCCACCCCATGGGGGCAGGGGCCTACAATGAGCAGTTCTTC.

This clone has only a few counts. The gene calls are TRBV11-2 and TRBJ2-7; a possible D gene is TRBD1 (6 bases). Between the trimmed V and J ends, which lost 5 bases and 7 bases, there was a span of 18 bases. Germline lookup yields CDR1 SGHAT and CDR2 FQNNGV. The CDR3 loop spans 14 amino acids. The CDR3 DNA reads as TGTGCCAGCAGCACCGGGACACTACGAGGTGAGCAGTACTTC. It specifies CASSTGTLRGEQYF.

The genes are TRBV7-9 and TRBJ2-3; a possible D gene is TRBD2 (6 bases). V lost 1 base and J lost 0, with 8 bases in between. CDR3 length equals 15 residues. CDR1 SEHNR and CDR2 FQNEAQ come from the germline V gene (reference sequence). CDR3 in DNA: TGTGCCAGCAGCTTAGTGGGGACTAGCACAGATACGCAGTATTTT. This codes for CASSLVGTSTDTQYF.

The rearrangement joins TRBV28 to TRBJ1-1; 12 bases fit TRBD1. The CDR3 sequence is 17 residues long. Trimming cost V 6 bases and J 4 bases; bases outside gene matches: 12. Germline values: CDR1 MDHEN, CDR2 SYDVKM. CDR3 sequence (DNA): TGTGCCAGCAGAACCCCGGGACAGGGGGCGAAGGTCACTGAAGCTTTCTTT. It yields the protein CASRTPGQGAKVTEAFF.

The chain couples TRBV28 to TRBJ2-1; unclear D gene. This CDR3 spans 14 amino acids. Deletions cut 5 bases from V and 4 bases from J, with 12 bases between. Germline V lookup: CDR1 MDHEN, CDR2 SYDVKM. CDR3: CASSPIPGYNEQFF. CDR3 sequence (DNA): TGTGCCAGCAGTCCAATTCCAGGATACAATGAGCAGTTCTTC.

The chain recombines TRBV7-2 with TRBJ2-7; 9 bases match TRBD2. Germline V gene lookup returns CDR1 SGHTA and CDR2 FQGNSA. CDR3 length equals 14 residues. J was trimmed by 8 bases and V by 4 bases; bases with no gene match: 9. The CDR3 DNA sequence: TGTGCCAGCAGCTCCGGACTAGCGCGGGGAAAGCAGTACTTC. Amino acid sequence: CASSSGLARGKQYF.

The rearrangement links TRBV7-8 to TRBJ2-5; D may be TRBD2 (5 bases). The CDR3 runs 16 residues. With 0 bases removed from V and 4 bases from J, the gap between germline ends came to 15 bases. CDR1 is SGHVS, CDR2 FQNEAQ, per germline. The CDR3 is CASSLALAFGGETQYF. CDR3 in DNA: TGTGCCAGCAGCTTAGCGCTAGCTTTCGGCGGAGAGACCCAGTACTTC.